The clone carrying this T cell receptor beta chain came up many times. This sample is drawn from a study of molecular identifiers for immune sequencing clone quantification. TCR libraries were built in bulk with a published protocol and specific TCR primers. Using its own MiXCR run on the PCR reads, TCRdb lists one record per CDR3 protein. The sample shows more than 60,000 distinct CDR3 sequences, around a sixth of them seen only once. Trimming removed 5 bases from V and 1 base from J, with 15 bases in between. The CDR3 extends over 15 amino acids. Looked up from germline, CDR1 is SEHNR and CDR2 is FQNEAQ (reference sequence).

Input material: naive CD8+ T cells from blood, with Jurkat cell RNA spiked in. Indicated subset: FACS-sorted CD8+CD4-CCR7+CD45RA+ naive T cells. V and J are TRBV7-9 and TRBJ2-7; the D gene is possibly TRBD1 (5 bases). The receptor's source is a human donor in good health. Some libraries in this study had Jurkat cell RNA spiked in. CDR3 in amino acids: CASSPFAGSSYEQYF. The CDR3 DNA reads TGTGCCAGCAGCCCATTCGCAGGGTCATCCTACGAGCAGTACTTC.